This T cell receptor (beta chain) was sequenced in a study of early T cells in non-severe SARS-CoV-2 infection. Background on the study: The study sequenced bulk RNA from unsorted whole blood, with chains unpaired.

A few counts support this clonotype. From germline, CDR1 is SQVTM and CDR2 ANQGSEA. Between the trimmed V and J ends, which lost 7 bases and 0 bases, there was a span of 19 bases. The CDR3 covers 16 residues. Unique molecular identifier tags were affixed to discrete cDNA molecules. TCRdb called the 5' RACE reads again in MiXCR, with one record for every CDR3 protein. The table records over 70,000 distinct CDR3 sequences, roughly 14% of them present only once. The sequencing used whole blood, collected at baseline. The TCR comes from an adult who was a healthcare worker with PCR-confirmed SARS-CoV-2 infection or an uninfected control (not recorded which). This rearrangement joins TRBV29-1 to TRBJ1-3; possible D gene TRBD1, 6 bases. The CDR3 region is CSATVGGHSSGNTIYF. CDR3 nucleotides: TGCAGCGCTACGGTCGGGGGGCACAGCTCTGGAAACACCATATATTTT.